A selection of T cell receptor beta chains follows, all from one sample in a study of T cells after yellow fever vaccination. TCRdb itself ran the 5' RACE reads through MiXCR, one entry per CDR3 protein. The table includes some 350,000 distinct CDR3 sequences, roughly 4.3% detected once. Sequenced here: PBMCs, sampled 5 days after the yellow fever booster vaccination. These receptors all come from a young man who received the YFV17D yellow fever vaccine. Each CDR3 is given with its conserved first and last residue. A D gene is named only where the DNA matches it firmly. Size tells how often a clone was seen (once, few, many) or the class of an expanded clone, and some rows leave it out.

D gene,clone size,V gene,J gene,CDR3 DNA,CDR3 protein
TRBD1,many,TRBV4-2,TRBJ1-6,TGTGCCAGCAGCCAATTGGACAGGGGGAACTCACCCCTCCACTTT,CASSQLDRGNSPLHF
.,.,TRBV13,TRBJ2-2,TGTGCCAGCAGCGGCTCCGCGGGGACGAACACCGGGGAGCTGTTTTTT,CASSGSAGTNTGELFF
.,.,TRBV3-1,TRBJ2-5,TGTGCCAGCAGCCAATGGGTCGACCAAGAGACCCAGTACTTC,CASSQWVDQETQYF
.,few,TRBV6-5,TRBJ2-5,TGTGCCAGCAGCGGGGACTCCACCAAGACCCAGTACTTC,CASSGDSTKTQYF
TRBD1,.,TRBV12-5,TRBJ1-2,TGTGCTAGTGCCCAAGACAGGGGGCCCGCGTATGGCTACACCTTC,CASAQDRGPAYGYTF
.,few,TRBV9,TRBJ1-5,TGTGCCAGCAGCGTCAACGGAGGTAATCAGCCCCAGCATTTT,CASSVNGGNQPQHF
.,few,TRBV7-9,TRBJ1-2,TGTGCCAGCAGCACACAGGAGACCAGTCGCAGCTATGGCTACACCTTC,CASSTQETSRSYGYTF
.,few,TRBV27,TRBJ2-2,TGTGCCAGCGGGGTCCCCGGGGAGCTGTTTTTT,CASGVPGELFF
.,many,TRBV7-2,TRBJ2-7,TGTGCCAGCAGCCTCGGAACAGGCTCCTACGAGCAGTACTTC,CASSLGTGSYEQYF
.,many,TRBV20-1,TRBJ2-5,TGCAGTGCTAGGGGGACCTTTTTAAGAGAGACCCAGTACTTC,CSARGTFLRETQYF
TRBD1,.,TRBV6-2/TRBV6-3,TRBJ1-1,TGTGCCAGCAGAGACTCGGGACAGAGTATAACTGAAGCTTTCTTT,CASRDSGQSITEAFF
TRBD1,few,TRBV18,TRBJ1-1,TGTGCCAGCTCACCACGAGCGACAGGGCTAACTGAAGCTTTCTTT,CASSPRATGLTEAFF
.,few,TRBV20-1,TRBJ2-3,TGCAGTGCTAGAGGGTCGGCAGGACGCACAGATACGCAGTATTTT,CSARGSAGRTDTQYF
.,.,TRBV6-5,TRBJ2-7,TGTGCCACCCGAATCCCCGGGGGCTACGAGCAGTACTTC,CATRIPGGYEQYF
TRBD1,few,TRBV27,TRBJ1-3,TGTGCCAGCAGTTTATCAGGGGGCACGGGAAACACCATATATTTT,CASSLSGGTGNTIYF
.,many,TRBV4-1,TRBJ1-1,TGCGCCAGCAGCCAAGCCAGGGTGAACACTGAAGCTTTCTTT,CASSQARVNTEAFF
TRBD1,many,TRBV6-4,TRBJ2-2,TGTGCCAGCAGTGGGACAGGCACCGGGGAGCTGTTTTTT,CASSGTGTGELFF
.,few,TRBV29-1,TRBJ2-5,TGCAGCGTTGAAAAGGGCGGGGAGACCCAGTACTTC,CSVEKGGETQYF
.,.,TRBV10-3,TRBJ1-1,TGTGCCATCAGTGAGTATACGGGGGGCCCGAACACTGAAGCTTTCTTT,CAISEYTGGPNTEAFF
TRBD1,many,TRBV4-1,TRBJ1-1,TGCGCCAGCAGCCTTACAGGGGGAAAGGCTTTAGGGAACACTGAAGCTTTCTTT,CASSLTGGKALGNTEAFF
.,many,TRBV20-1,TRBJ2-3,TGCAGTGGGCAGCGGGACACCTCCACAGATACGCAGTATTTT,CSGQRDTSTDTQYF
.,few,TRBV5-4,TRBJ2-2,TGTGCCAGCAGCTCTGCTCGGGACGGCGACCTAAACACCGGGGAGCTGTTTTTT,CASSSARDGDLNTGELFF
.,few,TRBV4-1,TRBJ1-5,TGCGCCAGCAGTCATTTCACTGATCAGCCCCAGCATTTT,CASSHFTDQPQHF
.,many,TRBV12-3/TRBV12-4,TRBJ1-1,TGTGCCAGCAGTCAATCGCAGCGTTGGACTGCGAACACTGAAGCTTTCTTT,CASSQSQRWTANTEAFF
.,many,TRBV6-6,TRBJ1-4,TGTGCCAGCAGTTACCTGGAGTCGGGACTGTTTTTT,CASSYLESGLFF
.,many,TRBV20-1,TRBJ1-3,TGCAGTGCCCTTAATCCAGACTCTGGAAACACCATATATTTT,CSALNPDSGNTIYF
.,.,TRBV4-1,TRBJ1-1,TGCGCCAGCAGCCAAGCTCTCCGTTCGACAGGCTCTGAAGCTTTCTTT,CASSQALRSTGSEAFF